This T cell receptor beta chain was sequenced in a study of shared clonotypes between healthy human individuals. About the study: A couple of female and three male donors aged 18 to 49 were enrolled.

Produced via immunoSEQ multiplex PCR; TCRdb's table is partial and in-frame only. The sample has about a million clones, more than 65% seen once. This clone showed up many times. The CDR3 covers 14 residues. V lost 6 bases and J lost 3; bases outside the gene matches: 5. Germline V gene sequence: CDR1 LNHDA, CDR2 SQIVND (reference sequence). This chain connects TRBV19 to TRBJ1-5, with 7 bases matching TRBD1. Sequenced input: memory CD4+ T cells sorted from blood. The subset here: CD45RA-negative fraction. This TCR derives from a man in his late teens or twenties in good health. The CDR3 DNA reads TGTGCCAGTAGCGGGACAGCGAACAATCAGCCCCAGCATTTT. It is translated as CASSGTANNQPQHF. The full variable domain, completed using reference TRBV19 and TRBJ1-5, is DGGITQSPKYLFRKEGQNVTLSCEQNLNHDAMYWYRQDPGQGLRLIYYSQIVNDFQKGDIAEGYSVSREKKESFPLTVTSAQKNPTAFYLCASSGTANNQPQHFGDGTRLSIL.